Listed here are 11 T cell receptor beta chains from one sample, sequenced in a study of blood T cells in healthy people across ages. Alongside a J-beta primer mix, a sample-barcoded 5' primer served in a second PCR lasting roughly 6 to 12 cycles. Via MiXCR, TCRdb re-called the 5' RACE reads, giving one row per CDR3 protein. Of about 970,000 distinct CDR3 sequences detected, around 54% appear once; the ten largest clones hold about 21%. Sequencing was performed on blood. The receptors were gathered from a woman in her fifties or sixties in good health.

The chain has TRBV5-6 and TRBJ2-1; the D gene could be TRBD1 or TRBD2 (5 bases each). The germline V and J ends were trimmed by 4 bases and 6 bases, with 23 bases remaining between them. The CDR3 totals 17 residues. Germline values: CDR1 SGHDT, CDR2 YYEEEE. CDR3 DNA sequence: TGTGCCAGCAGCCAAAGCGACATACCGGGACCTTCCAATGAGCAGTTCTTC. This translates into CASSQSDIPGPSNEQFF.

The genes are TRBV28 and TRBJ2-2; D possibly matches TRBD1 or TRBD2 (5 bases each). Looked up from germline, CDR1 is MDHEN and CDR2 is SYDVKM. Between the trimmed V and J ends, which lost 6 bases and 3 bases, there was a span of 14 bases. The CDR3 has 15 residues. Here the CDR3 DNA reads TGTGCCAGCAGAAGGGACGGCTTCTACACCGGGGAGCTGTTTTTT. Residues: CASRRDGFYTGELFF.

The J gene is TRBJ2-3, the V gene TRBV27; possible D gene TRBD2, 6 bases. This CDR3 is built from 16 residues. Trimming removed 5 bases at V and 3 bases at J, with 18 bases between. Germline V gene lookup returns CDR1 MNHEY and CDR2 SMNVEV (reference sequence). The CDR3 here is CASSHREPASTDTQYF. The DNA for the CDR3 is TGTGCCAGCAGTCACCGGGAGCCAGCTAGTACAGATACGCAGTATTTT.

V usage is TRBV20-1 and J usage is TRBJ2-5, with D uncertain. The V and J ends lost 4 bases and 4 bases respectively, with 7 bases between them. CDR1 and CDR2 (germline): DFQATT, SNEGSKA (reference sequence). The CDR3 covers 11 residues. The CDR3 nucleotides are TGCAGTGCTACTGGCGGAGAGACCCAGTACTTC. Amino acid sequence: CSATGGETQYF.

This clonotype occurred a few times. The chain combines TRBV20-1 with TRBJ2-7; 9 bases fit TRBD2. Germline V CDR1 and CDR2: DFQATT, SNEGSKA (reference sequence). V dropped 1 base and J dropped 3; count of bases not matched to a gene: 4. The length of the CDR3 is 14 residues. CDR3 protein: CSARAHSGSYEQYF. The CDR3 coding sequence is TGCAGTGCTAGAGCCCATAGCGGGAGCTACGAGCAGTACTTC.

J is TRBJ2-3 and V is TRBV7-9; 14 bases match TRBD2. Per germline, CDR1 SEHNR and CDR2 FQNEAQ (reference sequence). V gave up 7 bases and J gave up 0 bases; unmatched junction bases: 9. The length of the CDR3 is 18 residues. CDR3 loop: CASTDGLAGGQSTDTQYF. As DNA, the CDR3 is TGTGCCAGCACCGATGGACTAGCGGGAGGCCAAAGCACAGATACGCAGTATTTT. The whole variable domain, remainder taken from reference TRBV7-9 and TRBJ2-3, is DTGVSQNPRHKITKRGQNVTFRCDPISEHNRLYWYRQTLGQGPEFLTYFQNEAQLEKSRLLSDRFSAERPKGSFSTLEIQRTEQGDSAMYLCASTDGLAGGQSTDTQYFGPGTRLTVL.

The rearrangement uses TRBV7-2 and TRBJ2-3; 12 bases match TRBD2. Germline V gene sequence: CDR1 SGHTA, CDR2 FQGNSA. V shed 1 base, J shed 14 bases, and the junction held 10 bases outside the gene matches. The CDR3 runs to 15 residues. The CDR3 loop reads CASSLELAGGPWGYF. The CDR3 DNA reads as TGTGCCAGCAGCTTAGAGCTAGCGGGAGGGCCTTGGGGGTATTTT.

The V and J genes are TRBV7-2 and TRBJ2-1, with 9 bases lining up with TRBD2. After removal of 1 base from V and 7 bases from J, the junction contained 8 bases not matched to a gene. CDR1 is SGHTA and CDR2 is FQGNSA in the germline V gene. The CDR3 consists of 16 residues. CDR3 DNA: TGTGCCAGCAGCTTAGACGTGGCGGGAGGGACGAATGAGCAGTTCTTC. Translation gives CASSLDVAGGTNEQFF.

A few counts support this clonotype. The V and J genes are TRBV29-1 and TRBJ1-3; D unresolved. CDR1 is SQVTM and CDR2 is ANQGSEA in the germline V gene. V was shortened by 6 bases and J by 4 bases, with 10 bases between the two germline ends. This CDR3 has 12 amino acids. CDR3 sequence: CSVFIGGNTIYF. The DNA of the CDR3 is TGCAGCGTGTTTATAGGGGGAAACACCATATATTTT.

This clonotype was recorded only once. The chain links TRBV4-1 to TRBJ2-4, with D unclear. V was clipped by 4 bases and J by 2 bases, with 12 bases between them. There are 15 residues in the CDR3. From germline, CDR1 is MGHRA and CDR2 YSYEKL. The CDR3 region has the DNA TGCGCCAGCAGCCCGGACCCGACGACCAAAAACATTCAGTACTTC. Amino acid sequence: CASSPDPTTKNIQYF.

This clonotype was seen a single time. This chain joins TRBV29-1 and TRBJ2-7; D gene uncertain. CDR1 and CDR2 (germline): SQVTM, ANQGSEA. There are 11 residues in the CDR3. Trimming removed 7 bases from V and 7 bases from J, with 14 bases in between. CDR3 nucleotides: TGCAGCGCAATGAACAGCAATGAGCAGTACTTC. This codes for CSAMNSNEQYF.